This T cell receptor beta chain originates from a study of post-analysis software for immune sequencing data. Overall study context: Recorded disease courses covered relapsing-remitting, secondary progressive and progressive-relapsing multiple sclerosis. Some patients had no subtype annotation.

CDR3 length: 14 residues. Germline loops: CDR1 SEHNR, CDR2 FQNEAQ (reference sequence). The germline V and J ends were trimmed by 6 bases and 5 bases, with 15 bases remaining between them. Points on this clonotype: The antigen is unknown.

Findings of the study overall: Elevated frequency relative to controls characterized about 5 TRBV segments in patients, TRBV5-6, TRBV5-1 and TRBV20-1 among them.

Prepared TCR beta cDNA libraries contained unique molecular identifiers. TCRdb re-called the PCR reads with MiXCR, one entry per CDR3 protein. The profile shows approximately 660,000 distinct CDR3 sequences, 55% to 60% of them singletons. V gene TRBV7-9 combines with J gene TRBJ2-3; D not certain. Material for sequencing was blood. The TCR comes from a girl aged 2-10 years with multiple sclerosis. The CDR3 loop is CASSGVLRGDTQYF. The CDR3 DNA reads TGTGCCAGCAGTGGGGTCCTTCGTGGAGATACGCAGTATTTT.